This is a list of T cell receptor beta chains from one sample in a study of shared clonotypes between healthy human individuals. Produced via immunoSEQ multiplex PCR; TCRdb's table is partial and in-frame only. The table shows 2 million to 2.5 million clones, with 85% to 95% occurring only once. The sequenced sample was naive CD4+ T cells from PBMCs. The source of these receptors is a young man in good health. Some clones in this sample may be carry-over from other donors' samples. The CDR3 runs from the conserved cysteine through the conserved F or W. A D gene is named only where the DNA matches it firmly. Not all rows give a size; the values are once, few, many and, for expanded clones, a class.

D gene: -; clone size: -; V gene: TRBV6-5; J gene: TRBJ2-6; CDR3 length: 15; CDR3 DNA: TGTGCCAGCAGTTACCGAGGCTCTGGGGCCAACGTCCTGACTTTC; CDR3 protein: CASSYRGSGANVLTF
D gene: TRBD2; clone size: -; V gene: TRBV20-1; J gene: TRBJ2-1; CDR3 length: 11; CDR3 DNA: TGCAGTGCTAGACCCCGGGACTATGAGTTCTTC; CDR3 protein: CSARPRDYEFF
D gene: -; clone size: -; V gene: TRBV11-2; J gene: TRBJ1-5; CDR3 length: 15; CDR3 DNA: TGTGCCAGCAGCTTAGGACAGGAGTTAGGTCAGCCCCAGCATTTT; CDR3 protein: CASSLGQELGQPQHF
D gene: -; clone size: -; V gene: TRBV6-5; J gene: TRBJ2-1; CDR3 length: 13; CDR3 DNA: TGTGCCAGCTCCCGGGATAGCATCGGTGAGCAGTTCTTC; CDR3 protein: CASSRDSIGEQFF
D gene: -; clone size: -; V gene: TRBV28; J gene: TRBJ2-3; CDR3 length: 12; CDR3 DNA: TGTGCCAGCAGTTTATTGAGTGATACGCAGTATTTT; CDR3 protein: CASSLLSDTQYF
D gene: -; clone size: -; V gene: TRBV6-1; J gene: TRBJ1-4; CDR3 length: 15; CDR3 DNA: TGTGCCAGCACCCGCGGGAGGGGGGCTAATGAAAAACTGTTTTTT; CDR3 protein: CASTRGRGANEKLFF
D gene: TRBD2; clone size: -; V gene: TRBV5-1; J gene: TRBJ2-1; CDR3 length: 16; CDR3 DNA: TGCGCCAGCAGCTTAGCTATTAGCGGGATGTGGGATGAGCAGTTCTTC; CDR3 protein: CASSLAISGMWDEQFF
D gene: -; clone size: once; V gene: TRBV14; J gene: TRBJ2-5; CDR3 length: 16; CDR3 DNA: TGTGCCAGCAGCCAAGAGAGCGCGGCAGACCAAGAGACCCAGTACTTC; CDR3 protein: CASSQESAADQETQYF
D gene: -; clone size: -; V gene: TRBV5-4; J gene: TRBJ1-1; CDR3 length: 15; CDR3 DNA: TGTGCCAGCAGCTTGGGACAGCTAAGAAACACTGAAGCTTTCTTT; CDR3 protein: CASSLGQLRNTEAFF
D gene: TRBD2; clone size: -; V gene: TRBV5-1; J gene: TRBJ2-3; CDR3 length: 17; CDR3 DNA: TGCGCCAGCAGCTATTCAGGACTAGCGGGGGGCACAGATACGCAGTATTTT; CDR3 protein: CASSYSGLAGGTDTQYF
D gene: -; clone size: -; V gene: TRBV4-3; J gene: TRBJ1-1; CDR3 length: 13; CDR3 DNA: TGCGCCAGCAGCCAAGTAGGGGGCACTGAAGCTTTCTTT; CDR3 protein: CASSQVGGTEAFF
D gene: TRBD1; clone size: -; V gene: TRBV29-1; J gene: TRBJ1-2; CDR3 length: 12; CDR3 DNA: TGCAGCGTCCGGGACAGGGACTATGGCTACACCTTC; CDR3 protein: CSVRDRDYGYTF
D gene: -; clone size: -; V gene: TRBV7-3; J gene: TRBJ2-3; CDR3 length: 13; CDR3 DNA: TGTGCCAGCAGCGAGGACGCCACAGATACGCAGTATTTT; CDR3 protein: CASSEDATDTQYF
D gene: TRBD1; clone size: -; V gene: TRBV27; J gene: TRBJ1-1; CDR3 length: 16; CDR3 DNA: TGTGCCACTGCACCCTTGGGACAGGGGGACGGTACTGAAGCTTTCTTT; CDR3 protein: CATAPLGQGDGTEAFF
D gene: -; clone size: -; V gene: TRBV4-1; J gene: TRBJ1-2; CDR3 length: 16; CDR3 DNA: TGCGCCAGCAGCCAAGTGGGGCGGACCTTCGGGAGTGGCTACACCTTC; CDR3 protein: CASSQVGRTFGSGYTF
D gene: -; clone size: -; V gene: TRBV5-4; J gene: TRBJ2-2; CDR3 length: 17; CDR3 DNA: TGTGCCAGCACCACTCCAAAGGCGGGGAGGAACACCGGGGAGCTGTTTTTT; CDR3 protein: CASTTPKAGRNTGELFF
D gene: -; clone size: -; V gene: TRBV28; J gene: TRBJ1-5; CDR3 length: 12; CDR3 DNA: TGTGCCAGCAGTTGGGGGGTTCAGCCCCAGCATTTT; CDR3 protein: CASSWGVQPQHF
D gene: TRBD2; clone size: once; V gene: TRBV4-1; J gene: TRBJ2-2; CDR3 length: 17; CDR3 DNA: TGCGCCAGCAGCCAAGAGTCCCTAGCGGGTAGCGCCGGGGAGCTGTTTTTT; CDR3 protein: CASSQESLAGSAGELFF
D gene: -; clone size: -; V gene: TRBV28; J gene: TRBJ2-3; CDR3 length: 13; CDR3 DNA: TGTGCCAGCACAGGGGATGTCACAGATACGCAGTATTTT; CDR3 protein: CASTGDVTDTQYF
D gene: TRBD2; clone size: -; V gene: TRBV5-4; J gene: TRBJ2-3; CDR3 length: 17; CDR3 DNA: TGTGCCAGCAGCCAACCGGGGGGGGCAGCGGCGACAGATACGCAGTATTTT; CDR3 protein: CASSQPGGAAATDTQYF
D gene: TRBD1; clone size: once; V gene: TRBV11-2; J gene: TRBJ2-2; CDR3 length: 16; CDR3 DNA: TGTGCCAGCAGCCGTAGGACAGGGGGAAACACCGGGGAGCTGTTTTTT; CDR3 protein: CASSRRTGGNTGELFF
D gene: -; clone size: -; V gene: TRBV7-9; J gene: TRBJ1-2; CDR3 length: 15; CDR3 DNA: TGTGCCAGCAGCTTAGACTCGTTGGGGATCTATGGCTACACCTTC; CDR3 protein: CASSLDSLGIYGYTF
D gene: -; clone size: -; V gene: TRBV7-7; J gene: TRBJ2-5; CDR3 length: 16; CDR3 DNA: TGTGCCAGCAGCTCAAGGGGGACTACCGGTGGGGAGACCCAGTACTTC; CDR3 protein: CASSSRGTTGGETQYF
D gene: -; clone size: -; V gene: TRBV6-6; J gene: TRBJ1-2; CDR3 length: 12; CDR3 DNA: TGTGCCAGCAGTTTAGACAGCTATGGCTACACCTTC; CDR3 protein: CASSLDSYGYTF
D gene: TRBD2; clone size: -; V gene: TRBV9; J gene: TRBJ2-2; CDR3 length: 16; CDR3 DNA: TGTGCCAGCAGCGTAGTCCGGGAGGGTCGCACCGGGGAGCTGTTTTTT; CDR3 protein: CASSVVREGRTGELFF
D gene: -; clone size: -; V gene: TRBV7-8; J gene: TRBJ1-4; CDR3 length: 14; CDR3 DNA: TGTGCCAGCAGCCCGCAAGTTGGAAGAGAAAAACTGTTTTTT; CDR3 protein: CASSPQVGREKLFF
D gene: -; clone size: -; V gene: TRBV7-2; J gene: TRBJ2-2; CDR3 length: 14; CDR3 DNA: TGTGCCAGCAGCTTACGTGCCGGTCCCGGGGAGCTGTTTTTT; CDR3 protein: CASSLRAGPGELFF
D gene: -; clone size: -; V gene: TRBV7-9; J gene: TRBJ1-1; CDR3 length: 14; CDR3 DNA: TGTGCCAGCAGCCCCCATGGGGGGAGCACTGAAGCTTTCTTT; CDR3 protein: CASSPHGGSTEAFF
D gene: TRBD1; clone size: -; V gene: TRBV28; J gene: TRBJ2-1; CDR3 length: 15; CDR3 DNA: TGTGCCAGCAGTCATCCAGGGGGCTCCTACAATGAGCAGTTCTTC; CDR3 protein: CASSHPGGSYNEQFF
D gene: -; clone size: -; V gene: TRBV7-3; J gene: TRBJ1-5; CDR3 length: 14; CDR3 DNA: TGTGCCAGCAGCTTAAGGGACTCCAATCAGCCCCAGCATTTT; CDR3 protein: CASSLRDSNQPQHF
D gene: -; clone size: -; V gene: TRBV4-3; J gene: TRBJ1-2; CDR3 length: 16; CDR3 DNA: TGCGCCAGCAGCCAAGATCATAGGTGGAAAAACTATGGCTACACCTTC; CDR3 protein: CASSQDHRWKNYGYTF
D gene: -; clone size: -; V gene: TRBV7-2; J gene: TRBJ1-5; CDR3 length: 15; CDR3 DNA: TGTGCCAGCAGCTTTAGTATAGGCAGCAATCAGCCCCAGCATTTT; CDR3 protein: CASSFSIGSNQPQHF
D gene: TRBD1; clone size: -; V gene: TRBV7-9; J gene: TRBJ1-2; CDR3 length: 19; CDR3 DNA: TGTGCCAGCAGCCCGACACTTGGGACAGGGTATAGCGGAGACTATGGCTACACCTTC; CDR3 protein: CASSPTLGTGYSGDYGYTF
D gene: TRBD1; clone size: -; V gene: TRBV4-1; J gene: TRBJ2-7; CDR3 length: 18; CDR3 DNA: TGCGCCAGCAGCCGAACTCCGACTGGGACAGGGAAATACTACGAGCAGTACTTC; CDR3 protein: CASSRTPTGTGKYYEQYF
D gene: -; clone size: -; V gene: TRBV30; J gene: TRBJ1-6; CDR3 length: 16; CDR3 DNA: TGTGCCTGGAGTGTAATAGCAGGGAGGTTAAATTCACCCCTCCACTTT; CDR3 protein: CAWSVIAGRLNSPLHF
D gene: -; clone size: -; V gene: TRBV5-1; J gene: TRBJ2-7; CDR3 length: 13; CDR3 DNA: TGCGCCAGCAGCTTAAATAGTCCCTACGAGCAGTACTTC; CDR3 protein: CASSLNSPYEQYF
D gene: TRBD2; clone size: -; V gene: TRBV30; J gene: TRBJ2-3; CDR3 length: 16; CDR3 DNA: TGTGCCTGGAGGAGGAGTTTCGGGAGGGCCACAGATACGCAGTATTTT; CDR3 protein: CAWRRSFGRATDTQYF
D gene: -; clone size: -; V gene: TRBV7-2; J gene: TRBJ1-5; CDR3 length: 18; CDR3 DNA: TGTGCCAGCAGCCTAAGGCGCACAGGCGGCGATAGCAATCAGCCCCAGCATTTT; CDR3 protein: CASSLRRTGGDSNQPQHF
D gene: TRBD2; clone size: -; V gene: TRBV5-1; J gene: TRBJ2-1; CDR3 length: 14; CDR3 DNA: TGCGCCAGCAGCCTAGGACTAGCAGTCGATGAGCAGTTCTTC; CDR3 protein: CASSLGLAVDEQFF
D gene: -; clone size: -; V gene: TRBV20-1; J gene: TRBJ1-1; CDR3 length: 10; CDR3 DNA: TGCAGTGCTAGACGTACTGAAGCTTTCTTT; CDR3 protein: CSARRTEAFF
D gene: TRBD1; clone size: few; V gene: TRBV6-1; J gene: TRBJ1-1; CDR3 length: 13; CDR3 DNA: TGTGCCAGCAGCGGACAGGTGAACACTGAAGCTTTCTTT; CDR3 protein: CASSGQVNTEAFF
D gene: TRBD2; clone size: -; V gene: TRBV7-9; J gene: TRBJ2-7; CDR3 length: 15; CDR3 DNA: TGTGCCAGCAGCTTAGAAGTAGCGGGAGCCTACGAGCAGTACTTC; CDR3 protein: CASSLEVAGAYEQYF